The entry below gives a single TCR beta chain sequence along with its context. No antigen is known for it. With 1 base removed from V and 4 bases from J, the gap between germline ends came to 9 bases. From germline, CDR1 is LGHNA and CDR2 YSLEER. The CDR3 loop spans 14 amino acids. This sample is drawn from a study of molecular identifiers for immune sequencing clone quantification. Findings and limits, study-wide: Under 1% of molecules in naive cells, but over 97% of effector molecules, belonged to clones above 20 RNA copies. Barcode sharing among identical TCR molecules could make large clones appear smaller.

Previously published methods and listed TCR primers were used for the bulk TCR libraries. TCRdb re-called the PCR reads with MiXCR, one entry per CDR3 protein. The table has more than 85,000 distinct CDR3 sequences, 30% to 45% seen once. Sorted inputs of about 19,000 to 1,100,000 cells, with 10%, 30% or 50% RNA, yielded naive CD8 libraries. V gene TRBV4-3 combines with J gene TRBJ2-3; D not resolved. The sequence was obtained from a human donor in good health. Some libraries in this study had Jurkat cell RNA spiked in. Sequencing was performed on naive CD8+ T cells from blood, with Jurkat cell RNA spiked in. As to subset: FACS-sorted CD8+CD4-CCR7+CD45RA+ naive T cells. In nucleotides, the CDR3 is TGCGCCAGCAGCCAAGGGACCTACTCAGATACGCAGTATTTT. Protein: CASSQGTYSDTQYF.